Listed below are T cell receptor beta chains from one sample, sequenced in a study of T-cell reconstitution after alpha-beta-depleted transplantation in children. MiXCR was run by TCRdb on the PCR reads, yielding one entry per CDR3 protein. In the table there are about 600,000 distinct CDR3 sequences, under 15% of which are singletons. The specimen was PBMCs, mostly from graft donor cells, collected 360 days after TCRalphabeta/CD19-depleted stem cell transplant. Receptor source: a male patient between 5 and 17 years old who had a stem cell transplant for acute myeloid leukemia, so the T cells may come from the graft donor. CDR3s include the opening cysteine and the closing phenylalanine or tryptophan. Fields, in order: clone size, V gene, J gene, CDR3 length, D gene, CDR3 DNA, CDR3 protein. A D gene is named only where the DNA matches it firmly. A row's size may be missing; if present it is once, few, many or a size class.

>once|TRBV7-2|TRBJ2-1|15|-
TGTGCCAGCAGCTCCCGGCAGGGGAATTACAATGAGCAGTTCTTC
CASSSRQGNYNEQFF
>many|TRBV20-1|TRBJ2-7|18|-
TGCAGTGCTAGAGATCAGCCAGGGATAAGTCACGAGTCCTACGAGCAGTACTTC
CSARDQPGISHESYEQYF
>-|TRBV6-5|TRBJ1-1|14|-
TGTGCCAGCAGCCTAGGGGGAAAGTCTACTGAAGCTTTCTTT
CASSLGGKSTEAFF
>few|TRBV29-1|TRBJ2-7|13|TRBD2
TGCAGCGCCGTACTAGCGGACTCCTACGAGCAGTACTTC
CSAVLADSYEQYF
>many|TRBV12-3/TRBV12-4|TRBJ2-1|13|TRBD2
TGTGCCAGCAGTCCTGGACTAGCGGTTATTAAGATCTTC
CASSPGLAVIKIF
>few|TRBV18|TRBJ2-7|14|-
TGTGCCAGCTCACCAAGGGACCATTCCTACGAGCAGTACTTC
CASSPRDHSYEQYF
>few|TRBV12-3/TRBV12-4|TRBJ2-1|18|-
TGTGCCAGCAGTCGACTCCCCCTCGACCGAGCCCGATACAATGAGCAGTTCTTC
CASSRLPLDRARYNEQFF
>few|TRBV4-2|TRBJ2-7|16|TRBD2
TGTGCCAGCAGCCAAGAACCGGGACTAGCGGTCTACGAGCAGTACTTC
CASSQEPGLAVYEQYF
>few|TRBV28|TRBJ2-3|15|TRBD2
TGTGCCAGCAGTTCTCAGCGGGAGGGCACAGATACGCAGTATTTT
CASSSQREGTDTQYF
>-|TRBV6-2/TRBV6-3|TRBJ2-7|15|TRBD2
TGTGCCAGCAGTTACGGACTAGCGGGAGTTCACGAGCAGTACTTC
CASSYGLAGVHEQYF
>-|TRBV5-1|TRBJ2-1|14|-
TGCGCCAGCAGCCCCGGGGTTCCGGGGGATGAGCAGTTCTTC
CASSPGVPGDEQFF